These 2 T cell receptor beta chains were all obtained from the same sample, sequenced in a study of T-cell reconstitution after alpha-beta-depleted transplantation in children. Preparation of the TCRbeta library used unique molecular identifiers. TCRdb analysed the PCR reads with MiXCR anew, one entry per CDR3 protein. In the table there are some 190,000 distinct CDR3 sequences, over 8.5% of which are singletons. The sequencing here drew on PBMCs, taken before TCRalphabeta/CD19-depleted stem cell transplant. These receptors were taken from a boy younger than 10 with acute myeloid leukemia, due to receive a stem cell transplant.

This clonotype was picked up one time. Since a much larger clone is just one base distant, this may be a read error. The gene calls are TRBV11-1 and TRBJ2-1, with D possibly called TRBD1 or TRBD2 (7 bases each). The germline V gene has CDR1 SGHAT and CDR2 FQDESV (reference sequence). Trimming stripped 4 bases from V and 8 bases from J, with 21 bases between. This CDR3 has 16 amino acids. CDR3 in amino acids: CASSSRGGHIAHEQFF. Here the CDR3 DNA reads TGTGCCAGCAGCTCCAGGGGGGGCCATATCGCCCATGAGCAGTTCTTC.

This clonotype showed up many times. The J gene is TRBJ2-7, the V gene TRBV20-1, with 7 bases aligning to TRBD2. Trimming removed 0 bases from V and 6 bases from J; junction bases left unmatched: 8. There are 14 residues in the CDR3. The germline gives CDR1 DFQATT, CDR2 SNEGSKA (reference sequence). DNA for the CDR3: TGCAGTGCTAGAGATGCGGGAGTAGGTTCCGAGCAGTACTTC. It specifies CSARDAGVGSEQYF.